The present TCR beta chain was sequenced within a study of breast tumors, draining lymph nodes, adjacent tissues. The lymph nodes were axillary draining lymph nodes from breast cancer patients. The CDR3 runs to 14 residues. Germline assignment: CDR1 SGHVS and CDR2 FQNEAQ. Trimming pared 5 bases from V and 12 bases from J, leaving 17 bases between. TCRdb ran MiXCR on the multiplex PCR reads and lists one entry per CDR3 protein. The profile shows about 230,000 distinct CDR3 sequences, roughly 32% of them singletons. The V call is TRBV7-8, the J call TRBJ1-6; no clear D. Sample: axillary lymph node tissue. This TCR was recovered from a female donor with breast cancer. Some clones in this sample may be carry-over from other donors' samples. The CDR3 DNA reads as TGTGCCAGCAGCCGGTCGGAAGGTGATGAACCCCTCCACTTT. Its translation: CASSRSEGDEPLHF.